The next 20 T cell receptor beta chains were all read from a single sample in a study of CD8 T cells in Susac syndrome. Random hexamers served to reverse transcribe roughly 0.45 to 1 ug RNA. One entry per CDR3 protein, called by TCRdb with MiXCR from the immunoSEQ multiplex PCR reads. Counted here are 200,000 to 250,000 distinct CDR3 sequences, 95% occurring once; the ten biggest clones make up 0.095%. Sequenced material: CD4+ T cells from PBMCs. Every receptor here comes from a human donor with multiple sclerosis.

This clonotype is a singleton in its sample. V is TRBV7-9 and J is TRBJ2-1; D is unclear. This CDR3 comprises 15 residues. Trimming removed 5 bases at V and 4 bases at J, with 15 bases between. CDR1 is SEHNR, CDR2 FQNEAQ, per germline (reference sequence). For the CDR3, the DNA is TGTGCCAGCAGCCTTCCTATAGGTGGTTACAATGAGCAGTTCTTC. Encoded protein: CASSLPIGGYNEQFF.

Written as DNA, the CDR3 is TGTGCCAGCAGTTCCCTTGTCCCGGGACAGGGGAGGATGAACAATGAGCAGTTCTTC. This codes for CASSSLVPGQGRMNNEQFF. The chain has TRBV27 and TRBJ2-1, with 10 bases lining up with TRBD1. J gave up 5 bases and V 4 bases, and 17 bases lay outside the gene matches. In germline, CDR1 is MNHEY, CDR2 SMNVEV (reference sequence). CDR3 length: 19 residues.

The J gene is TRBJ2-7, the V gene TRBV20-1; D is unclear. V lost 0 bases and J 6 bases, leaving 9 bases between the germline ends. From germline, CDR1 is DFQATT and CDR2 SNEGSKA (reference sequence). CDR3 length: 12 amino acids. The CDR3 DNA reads TGCAGTGCTAGAGAGGGTTTGGGCGAGCAGTACTTC. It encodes CSAREGLGEQYF.

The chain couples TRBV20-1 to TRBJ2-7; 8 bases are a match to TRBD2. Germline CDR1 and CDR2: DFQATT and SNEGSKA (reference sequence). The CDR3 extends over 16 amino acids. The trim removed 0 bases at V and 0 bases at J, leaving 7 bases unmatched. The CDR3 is CSAREFRGRSSYEQYF. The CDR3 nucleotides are TGCAGTGCTAGAGAGTTTCGCGGGAGGTCCTCCTACGAGCAGTACTTC.

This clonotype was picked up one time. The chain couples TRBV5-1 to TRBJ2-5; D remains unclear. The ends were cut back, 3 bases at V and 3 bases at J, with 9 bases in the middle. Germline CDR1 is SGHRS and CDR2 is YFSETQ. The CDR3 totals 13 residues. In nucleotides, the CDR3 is TGCGCCAGCAGCTCGCTAGAAAAAGAGACCCAGTACTTC. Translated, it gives CASSSLEKETQYF.

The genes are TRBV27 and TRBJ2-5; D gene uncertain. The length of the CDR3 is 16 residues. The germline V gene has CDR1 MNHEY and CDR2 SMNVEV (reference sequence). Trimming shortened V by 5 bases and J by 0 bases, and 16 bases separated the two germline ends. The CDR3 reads CASSPQGRLYQETQYF. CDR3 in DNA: TGTGCCAGCAGTCCCCAAGGGCGGCTGTACCAAGAGACCCAGTACTTC.

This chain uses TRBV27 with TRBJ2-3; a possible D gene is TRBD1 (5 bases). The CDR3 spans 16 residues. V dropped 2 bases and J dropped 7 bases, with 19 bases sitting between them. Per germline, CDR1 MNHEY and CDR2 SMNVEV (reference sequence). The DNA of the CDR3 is TGTGCCAGCAGTTTAGCATTAGGGGCCGCCGGTTATACGCAGTATTTT. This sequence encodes CASSLALGAAGYTQYF.

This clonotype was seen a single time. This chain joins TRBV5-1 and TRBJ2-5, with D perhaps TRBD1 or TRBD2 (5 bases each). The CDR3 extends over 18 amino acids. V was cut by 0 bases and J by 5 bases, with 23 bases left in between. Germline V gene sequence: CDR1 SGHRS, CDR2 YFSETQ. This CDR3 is CASSLEGYRGIGEETQYF. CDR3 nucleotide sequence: TGCGCCAGCAGCTTGGAGGGATATCGAGGAATAGGGGAGGAGACCCAGTACTTC.

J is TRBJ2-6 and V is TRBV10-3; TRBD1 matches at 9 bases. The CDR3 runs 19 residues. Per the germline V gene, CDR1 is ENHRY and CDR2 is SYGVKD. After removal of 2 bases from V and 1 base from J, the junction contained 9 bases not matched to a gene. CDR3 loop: CAISERRTGVTSGANVLTF. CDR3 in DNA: TGTGCCATCAGTGAGCGCAGGACAGGGGTGACATCTGGGGCCAACGTCCTGACTTTC.

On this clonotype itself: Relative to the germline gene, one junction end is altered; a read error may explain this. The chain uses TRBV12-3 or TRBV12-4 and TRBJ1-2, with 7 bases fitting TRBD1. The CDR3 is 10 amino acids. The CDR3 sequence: CASSRPGQPF. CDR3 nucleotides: TGTGCCAGCAGTCGACCGGGACAGCCCTTC.

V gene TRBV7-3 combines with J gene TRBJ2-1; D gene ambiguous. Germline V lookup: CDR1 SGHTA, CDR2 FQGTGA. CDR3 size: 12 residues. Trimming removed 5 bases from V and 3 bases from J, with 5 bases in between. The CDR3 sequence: CASSADYNEQFF. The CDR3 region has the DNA TGTGCCAGCAGCGCTGACTACAATGAGCAGTTCTTC. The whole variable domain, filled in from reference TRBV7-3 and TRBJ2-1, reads GAGVSQTPSNKVTEKGKYVELRCDPISGHTALYWYRQSLGQGPEFLIYFQGTGAADDSGLPNDRFFAVRPEGSVSTLKIQRTERGDSAVYLCASSADYNEQFFGPGTRLTVL.

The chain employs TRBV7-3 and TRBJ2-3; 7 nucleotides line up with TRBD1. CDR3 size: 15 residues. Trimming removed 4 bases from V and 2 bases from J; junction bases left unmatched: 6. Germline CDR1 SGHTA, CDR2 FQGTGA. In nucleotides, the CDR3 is TGTGCCAGCAGCTACCAGGGACAGCCCACAGATACGCAGTATTTT. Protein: CASSYQGQPTDTQYF.

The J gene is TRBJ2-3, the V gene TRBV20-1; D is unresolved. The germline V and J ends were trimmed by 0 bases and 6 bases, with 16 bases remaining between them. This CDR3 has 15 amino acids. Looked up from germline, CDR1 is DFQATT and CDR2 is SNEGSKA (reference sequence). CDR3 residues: CSARDWSSRVDTQYF. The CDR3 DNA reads TGCAGTGCTAGAGACTGGAGTAGTCGTGTCGATACGCAGTATTTT.

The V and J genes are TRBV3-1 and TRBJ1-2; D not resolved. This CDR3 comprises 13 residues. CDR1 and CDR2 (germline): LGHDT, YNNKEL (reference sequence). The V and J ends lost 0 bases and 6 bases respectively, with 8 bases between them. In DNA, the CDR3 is TGTGCCAGCAGCCAAGAAGGACGTAATGGCTACACCTTC. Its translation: CASSQEGRNGYTF.

DNA of the CDR3: TGTGCCACCGGGCCGGGATCCACAGATACGCAGTATTTT. Protein: CATGPGSTDTQYF. V gene TRBV15 combines with J gene TRBJ2-3, with D possibly matching TRBD2 (5 bases). V lost 8 bases and J lost 2, with 11 bases in between. This CDR3 has 13 residues. The germline V gene encodes CDR1 LNHNV and CDR2 YYDKDF (reference sequence).

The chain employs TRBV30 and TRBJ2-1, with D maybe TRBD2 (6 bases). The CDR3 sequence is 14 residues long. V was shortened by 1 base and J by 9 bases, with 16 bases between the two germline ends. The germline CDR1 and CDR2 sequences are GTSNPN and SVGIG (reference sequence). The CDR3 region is CAWSDFTGTGEQFF. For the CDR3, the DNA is TGTGCCTGGAGTGACTTCACCGGGACTGGTGAGCAGTTCTTC.

The CDR3 DNA reads as TGTGCCACCAGTGCAAGGCGGGGGCACACAGATACGCAGTATTTT. Its translation is CATSARRGHTDTQYF. This chain connects TRBV24-1 to TRBJ2-3; D may be TRBD2 (7 bases). The length of the CDR3 is 15 residues. Between the trimmed V and J ends, which lost 5 bases and 2 bases, there was a span of 13 bases. The V gene's germline CDR1 is KGHDR and CDR2 SFDVKD.

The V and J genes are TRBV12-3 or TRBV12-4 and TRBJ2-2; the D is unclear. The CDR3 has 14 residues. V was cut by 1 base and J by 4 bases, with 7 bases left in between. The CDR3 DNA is TGTGCCAGCAGTTTAGTGATACCCACCGGGGAGCTGTTTTTT. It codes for CASSLVIPTGELFF.

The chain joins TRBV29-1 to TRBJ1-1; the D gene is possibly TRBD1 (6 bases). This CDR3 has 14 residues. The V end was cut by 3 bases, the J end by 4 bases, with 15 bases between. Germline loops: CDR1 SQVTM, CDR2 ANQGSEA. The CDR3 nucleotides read TGCAGCGTTGACGGGCGGGGGCTGAGCACTGAAGCTTTCTTT. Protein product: CSVDGRGLSTEAFF.

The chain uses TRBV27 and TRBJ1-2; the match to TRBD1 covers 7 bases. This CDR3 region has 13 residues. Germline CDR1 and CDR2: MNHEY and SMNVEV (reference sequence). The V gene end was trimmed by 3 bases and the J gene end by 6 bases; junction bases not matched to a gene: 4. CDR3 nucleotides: TGTGCCAGCAGTTTCTACAGGGGAGATGGCTACACCTTC. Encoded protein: CASSFYRGDGYTF.